These T cell receptor beta chains were read from a single sample in a study of T cells in Graves' hyperthyroidism and ophthalmopathy. TCRdb re-called the multiplex PCR reads through MiXCR, storing one row per CDR3 protein. The table records about 560,000 distinct CDR3 sequences, roughly a sixth of them present only once. What was sequenced was blood. The receptor source for this set is a woman between 18 and 29 years old with Graves' hyperthyroidism. Each CDR3 is given with its conserved first and last residue. A D gene is named only where the DNA matches it firmly. Not all rows give a size; the values are once, few, many and, for expanded clones, a class.

NA	TRBV10-3	TRBJ2-2	TRBD2	17	CAISGDPGTSAPRELFF	TGTGCCATCAGCGGGGACCCCGGGACTAGCGCACCACGGGAGCTGTTTTTT
few	TRBV11-2	TRBJ2-1	NA	11	CASSPGLEQFF	TGTGCCAGCAGCCCAGGGCTGGAGCAGTTCTTC
NA	TRBV4-3	TRBJ1-2	NA	15	CASSQDRQTSRGYTF	TGCGCCAGCAGCCAAGATCGACAGACCAGTAGAGGCTACACCTTC
many	TRBV7-9	TRBJ2-7	NA	12	CASSLTSYEQYF	TGTGCCAGCAGCCTGACCTCCTACGAGCAGTACTTC
NA	TRBV20-1	TRBJ2-5	NA	13	CSARDRAAETQYF	TGCAGTGCTAGAGATAGGGCAGCGGAGACCCAGTACTTC
many	TRBV29-1	TRBJ1-1	TRBD1	13	CSVTGTGKTEAFF	TGCAGCGTTACCGGGACAGGGAAGACTGAAGCTTTCTTT
many	TRBV27	TRBJ2-7	NA	13	CASKGSLSYEQYF	TGTGCCAGCAAGGGGTCCCTCTCCTACGAGCAGTACTTC
NA	TRBV5-6	TRBJ2-7	NA	14	CASSFRTTYNEQYF	TGTGCCAGCAGCTTCAGGACAACCTACAATGAGCAGTACTTC
many	TRBV11-2	TRBJ2-1	NA	15	CASSLEAVVTMEQFF	TGTGCCAGCAGCTTAGAGGCGGTCGTTACAATGGAGCAGTTCTTC
NA	TRBV5-1	TRBJ2-2	NA	21	CASSLAGGTGPKGTNTGELFF	TGCGCCAGCAGCTTGGCCGGGGGGACAGGCCCGAAGGGGACGAACACCGGGGAGCTGTTTTTT
many	TRBV7-9	TRBJ2-3	NA	14	CASSPRNSPDTQYF	TGTGCCAGCAGCCCGAGGAACTCCCCGGATACGCAGTATTTT
NA	TRBV7-9	TRBJ2-1	TRBD2	18	CASSTLMLGGRDGNEQFF	TGTGCCAGCAGCACCCTAATGTTAGGCGGGAGGGATGGAAATGAGCAGTTCTTC
few	TRBV19	TRBJ1-2	NA	12	CASSKKDYGYTF	TGTGCCAGTAGTAAGAAGGACTATGGCTACACCTTC
once	TRBV6-2/TRBV6-3	TRBJ2-1	NA	17	CASSYSYRVRSYNEQFF	TGTGCCAGCAGTTACTCGTACAGGGTAAGGTCCTACAATGAGCAGTTCTTC
many	TRBV7-2	TRBJ2-7	NA	16	CASSLVSSPSSYEQYF	TGTGCCAGCAGCTTAGTCTCCTCCCCCAGCTCCTACGAGCAGTACTTC
many	TRBV14	TRBJ2-1	NA	15	CASSPGEISYNEQFF	TGTGCCAGCAGCCCGGGAGAGATCTCCTACAATGAGCAGTTCTTC
NA	TRBV7-2	TRBJ2-5	TRBD2	14	CASRIAGGEETQYF	TGTGCCAGCAGAATAGCGGGGGGGGAAGAGACCCAGTACTTC
NA	TRBV10-2	TRBJ1-4	TRBD1	14	CASSEQGASEKLFF	TGCGCCAGCAGTGAGCAGGGGGCCTCAGAAAAACTGTTTTTT
many	TRBV5-1	TRBJ1-5	TRBD1	13	CASSTGGGQPQHF	TGCGCCAGCAGCACAGGGGGGGGTCAGCCCCAGCATTTT
many	TRBV7-2	TRBJ1-6	TRBD1	15	CASSLGTGVNSPLHF	TGTGCCAGCAGCTTAGGGACAGGGGTTAATTCACCCCTCCACTTT
NA	TRBV4-1	TRBJ2-1	TRBD2	17	CASSQEFEWGSGGEQFF	TGCGCCAGCAGCCAAGAATTTGAATGGGGATCGGGAGGTGAGCAGTTCTTC
many	TRBV10-3	TRBJ1-2	NA	14	CAISESAGVKGYTF	TGTGCCATCAGTGAGTCCGCAGGGGTGAAAGGCTACACCTTC
NA	TRBV29-1	TRBJ2-3	NA	15	CSVEYGGVSTDTQYF	TGCAGCGTTGAATACGGCGGAGTAAGCACAGATACGCAGTATTTT
NA	TRBV18	TRBJ2-7	TRBD2	17	CASSRGLAGEVAHEQYF	TGTGCCAGCTCCCGGGGGCTAGCGGGAGAAGTCGCCCACGAGCAGTACTTC
NA	TRBV12-3/TRBV12-4	TRBJ1-5	NA	12	CASSLNRLPQHF	TGTGCCAGCAGTTTAAACAGGTTGCCCCAGCATTTT
many	TRBV12-3/TRBV12-4	TRBJ2-3	TRBD2	16	CASSFSGGSRTDTQYF	TGTGCCAGCAGTTTTTCCGGCGGGAGCAGGACAGATACGCAGTATTTT
NA	TRBV6-8	TRBJ1-2	NA	13	CASSYNSNYGYTF	TGTGCCAGCAGTTACAACAGTAACTATGGCTACACCTTC
few	TRBV27	TRBJ2-2	NA	15	CASSFDLSGTGELFF	TGTGCCAGCAGTTTTGACCTCTCGGGCACCGGGGAGCTGTTTTTT
few	TRBV20-1	TRBJ2-1	NA	21	CSASVAAREARRGSSYNEQFF	TGCAGTGCTAGTGTCGCAGCCAGGGAGGCGCGTAGGGGAAGCTCCTACAATGAGCAGTTCTTC
many	TRBV12-3/TRBV12-4	TRBJ2-7	NA	11	CASSPPQGQYF	TGTGCCAGCAGTCCGCCACAGGGGCAGTACTTC
few	TRBV19	TRBJ1-2	TRBD1	15	CASSGPGQVFYGYTF	TGTGCCAGTAGTGGGCCGGGACAGGTCTTCTATGGCTACACCTTC
many	TRBV11-2	TRBJ2-2	TRBD1	16	CASSLLPGQGTGELFF	TGTGCCAGCAGCCTCCTCCCGGGACAGGGTACCGGGGAGCTGTTTTTT
NA	TRBV24-1	TRBJ2-3	NA	13	CATSDLNSDTQYF	TGTGCCACCAGTGATTTGAATTCAGATACGCAGTATTTT
NA	TRBV18	TRBJ1-1	NA	15	CASYPGEGLNTEAFF	TGTGCCAGCTACCCAGGGGAGGGACTAAACACTGAAGCTTTCTTT
many	TRBV3-1	TRBJ1-5	NA	16	CASSSTGSRGNQPQHF	TGTGCCAGCAGCTCCACAGGGTCTCGAGGCAATCAGCCCCAGCATTTT
few	TRBV5-8	TRBJ2-7	NA	16	CASSLEGQTLSYEQYF	TGTGCCAGCAGCCTAGAAGGACAGACACTGTCCTACGAGCAGTACTTC
many	TRBV30	TRBJ1-2	NA	12	CAWILGGVGYTF	TGTGCCTGGATCCTAGGGGGGGTCGGCTACACCTTC
once	TRBV7-2	TRBJ2-1	TRBD2	16	CASSLEGTSGSYEQFF	TGTGCCAGCAGCTTAGAAGGGACTAGCGGGAGTTATGAGCAGTTCTTC
few	TRBV20-1	TRBJ2-5	NA	13	CSARAESQETQYF	TGCAGTGCTAGAGCAGAGTCTCAAGAGACCCAGTACTTC
NA	TRBV29-1	TRBJ2-7	NA	13	CSVEKRQGHEQYF	TGCAGCGTTGAAAAGAGGCAGGGACACGAGCAGTACTTC
many	TRBV20-1	TRBJ1-2	NA	16	CSAPTGTSKTNYGYTF	TGCAGTGCCCCGACCGGGACCAGCAAGACAAACTATGGCTACACCTTC
many	TRBV2	TRBJ2-1	NA	15	CASSEERTFYNEQFF	TGTGCCAGCAGTGAGGAAAGAACTTTTTACAATGAGCAGTTCTTC
NA	TRBV5-8	TRBJ2-1	TRBD1	16	CASSARMFRGRDEQFF	TGTGCCAGCAGCGCCCGGATGTTCAGGGGGCGGGATGAGCAGTTCTTC
many	TRBV12-3/TRBV12-4	TRBJ2-7	TRBD1	15	CASSSLGTGFYEQYF	TGTGCCAGCAGTTCCCTTGGGACAGGGTTCTACGAGCAGTACTTC